A single sample is the source of the 21 T cell receptor beta chains below, sequenced in a study of blood T cells in healthy people across ages. Primed by a sample-barcoded 5' primer and a J-beta primer mix, a second PCR proceeded for about 6 to 11 cycles. TCRdb re-called the 5' RACE reads with MiXCR, one entry per CDR3 protein. The table records hundreds of thousands of distinct CDR3 sequences, approximately 59% of them present only once. The sequencing sample was made of blood. Source of these receptors: a man aged 55 to 69 in good health.

The V call is TRBV10-3, the J call TRBJ2-5; the match to TRBD2 covers 13 bases. V dropped 6 bases and J dropped 3; count of bases not matched to a gene: 1. The CDR3 runs to 14 residues. Looked up from germline, CDR1 is ENHRY and CDR2 is SYGVKD. DNA for the CDR3: TGTGCCATCAGAGGGACTAGCGGGGAAGAGACCCAGTACTTC. This sequence encodes CAIRGTSGEETQYF.

Only a few counts were recorded for this clonotype. The genes are TRBV20-1 and TRBJ2-6; 10 nucleotides line up with TRBD1. V was pared by 6 bases and J by 0 bases, with 5 bases of the junction left unmatched. CDR3 size: 16 residues. CDR1 DFQATT and CDR2 SNEGSKA come from the germline V gene (reference sequence). CDR3 coding DNA: TGCAGTGCCGCCGGGACAGGGGTCTCTGGGGCCAACGTCCTGACTTTC. Translated, it gives CSAAGTGVSGANVLTF.

The rearrangement links TRBV4-2 to TRBJ2-3; 8 nucleotides align to TRBD2. Germline assignment: CDR1 LGHNA and CDR2 YNFKEQ. The CDR3 has 17 residues. V dropped 3 bases and J dropped 7; count of bases not matched to a gene: 15. The CDR3 sequence: CASSQRGAGDPANTQYF. The CDR3 bases are TGTGCCAGCAGCCAGAGAGGAGCGGGGGACCCTGCGAATACGCAGTATTTT.

This clonotype was found a few times. The rearrangement joins TRBV2 to TRBJ1-2; the D gene is possibly TRBD1 (5 bases). V lost 6 bases and J lost 4, with 18 bases in between. CDR1 is SNHLY, CDR2 FYNNEI, per germline. The CDR3 spans 15 residues. CDR3 nucleotide sequence: TGTGCCAGCAGCCGAGGTCAGGGAAACCTCTATGGCTACACCTTC. This gives the protein CASSRGQGNLYGYTF.

The chain uses TRBV20-1 and TRBJ2-1; TRBD1 matches at 9 bases. The CDR3 extends over 16 amino acids. Germline values: CDR1 DFQATT, CDR2 SNEGSKA (reference sequence). The junction had 16 bases not matched to a gene; V was cut back by 6 bases and J by 7 bases. In nucleotides, the CDR3 is TGCAGTGCACCTACTTCCGGGACAGGGATCGGGAATGAGCAGTTCTTC. As protein: CSAPTSGTGIGNEQFF.

Comments on this clonotype: Being one base from a much bigger clone, this may be a read error. The chain uses TRBV11-2 and TRBJ2-7; 10 positions match TRBD1. The trim removed 5 bases at V and 6 bases at J, leaving 4 bases unmatched. Germline V gives CDR1 SGHAT, CDR2 FQNNGV. This CDR3 comprises 13 residues. The CDR3 DNA sequence: TGTGCCAGCAGCACCAGGACAGGGGGCGAGCAGTACTTC. Translating gives CASSTRTGGEQYF.

V is TRBV13 and J is TRBJ2-4, with a possible D match to TRBD2 (5 bases). The CDR3 extends over 15 amino acids. The germline CDR1 and CDR2 sequences are PRHDT and FYEKMQ (reference sequence). V shed 5 bases and J shed 0 bases, with 11 bases lying between them. CDR3 sequence (DNA): TGTGCCAGCAGCCATCGGACTGAAGCCAAAAACATTCAGTACTTC. Encoded protein: CASSHRTEAKNIQYF.

There are many counts of this clonotype. Since a much larger clone is just one base distant, this may be a read error. The rearrangement links TRBV6-6 to TRBJ2-5; D could derive from TRBD1 or TRBD2 (5 bases each). Trimming shortened V by 5 bases and J by 5 bases, and 15 bases separated the two germline ends. Germline CDR1 MNHNY, CDR2 SVGAGI (reference sequence). This CDR3 spans 14 amino acids. CDR3 DNA sequence: TGTGCCAGCAGTGACGGGGCCCAAATGGAGACCCAGTACTTC. Translated: CASSDGAQMETQYF.

Worth noting for this clonotype: This may come from a read error, since a much larger clone is one base off. The V and J genes are TRBV12-3 or TRBV12-4 and TRBJ2-5, with a possible D match to TRBD1 (6 bases). V was cut by 5 bases and J by 3 bases, with 13 bases left in between. The CDR3 has 14 residues. CDR3 in DNA: TGTGCCAGCAGTGTAGGTCCAGGGGAAGAGACCCAGTACTTC. It is translated as CASSVGPGEETQYF.

Relative to its sample, this clonotype is large. This may arise from a read error, as a much more abundant clone is one base away. The chain employs TRBV6-4 and TRBJ2-5, with 7 positions matching TRBD2. J gave up 11 bases and V 5 bases, and 20 bases lay outside the gene matches. Germline CDR1 reads MRHNA; CDR2 reads SNTAGT. There are 16 residues in the CDR3. CDR3 sequence (DNA): TGTGCCAGCAGTCCCCTGGGGCGGGGGATAGGCAATGAGCAGTACTTC. It codes for CASSPLGRGIGNEQYF.

Notes on this clonotype: Possible read error: a much larger clone is one base away. The chain employs TRBV20-1 and TRBJ2-1; the match to TRBD1 covers 7 bases. The CDR3 length is 12 residues. J lost 13 bases, V lost 7 bases, and 13 bases had no gene match. The germline gives CDR1 DFQATT, CDR2 SNEGSKA (reference sequence). The CDR3: CSGGGTSETQFF. Here the CDR3 DNA reads TGCAGTGGAGGGGGCACGTCGGAGACCCAGTTCTTC.

The gene calls are TRBV7-9 and TRBJ2-1; 7 bases agree with TRBD2. Germline CDR1 is SEHNR and CDR2 is FQNEAQ (reference sequence). V shed 5 bases and J 8 bases; nucleotides not matched to a gene: 9. The CDR3 has 14 residues. The CDR3 bases are TGTGCCAGCAGCCAAAGCGGGGCCAGCGATGAGCAGTTCTTC. Its protein is CASSQSGASDEQFF.

The rearrangement joins TRBV5-1 to TRBJ1-1, with 9 bases aligning to TRBD1. The J segment lost 6 bases and the V segment lost 4 bases, leaving 4 bases of the junction unmatched. Germline loops: CDR1 SGHRS, CDR2 YFSETQ. The CDR3 spans 13 residues. CDR3 sequence: CASSPDRGSEAFF. The DNA of the CDR3 is TGCGCCAGCAGCCCGGACAGGGGCTCTGAAGCTTTCTTT.

The V and J genes are TRBV7-2 and TRBJ2-7; 12 positions match TRBD2. The CDR3 sequence is 15 residues long. V was pared by 7 bases and J by 2 bases, with 6 bases of the junction left unmatched. The germline V gene has CDR1 SGHTA and CDR2 FQGNSA. The CDR3, as DNA: TGTGCCAGCACCCAGACTAGCGGGGGTGCCTACGAGCAGTACTTC. Translating gives CASTQTSGGAYEQYF.

V is TRBV14 and J is TRBJ2-1; the D call may be TRBD1 or TRBD2 (5 bases each). V was shortened by 2 bases and J by 2 bases, with 13 bases between the two germline ends. The CDR3 covers 16 residues. Germline V gene lookup returns CDR1 SGHDN and CDR2 FVKESK. The CDR3 is CASSQSLWGTYNEQFF. The CDR3 region has the DNA TGTGCCAGCAGCCAAAGCCTGTGGGGGACCTACAATGAGCAGTTCTTC.

The table lists this clonotype with a few counts. The chain is built from TRBV11-2 and TRBJ2-5, with 9 positions matching TRBD1. Germline V gene data show CDR1 as SGHAT and CDR2 as FQNNGV. The CDR3 has 14 amino acids. Trimming took 8 bases from V and 5 from J; bases not matched to a gene: 9. CDR3 sequence (DNA): TGTGCCAGCCTTAACAGGGGGCAGGGGGAGACCCAGTACTTC. This codes for CASLNRGQGETQYF.

This chain links TRBV10-3 with TRBJ2-7, with D possibly matching TRBD2 (5 bases). Trimming removed 10 bases from V and 2 bases from J, with 18 bases in between. CDR1 is ENHRY, CDR2 SYGVKD, per germline. The CDR3 has 14 amino acids. The CDR3 nucleotides read TGTGCCACGAAAGGGAGTCTGGCGGCCTACGAGCAGTACTTC. Translating gives CATKGSLAAYEQYF.

The chain is built from TRBV27 and TRBJ2-3; D unclear. CDR1 is MNHEY and CDR2 is SMNVEV in the germline V gene (reference sequence). This CDR3 is 10 amino acids long. V lost 8 bases, J lost 6 bases, and 6 bases lay in between. In DNA form, the CDR3 reads TGTGCCAGCGGCAGGGATACGCAGTATTTT. Its translation: CASGRDTQYF.

This chain uses TRBV11-2 with TRBJ1-4, with unresolved D. V lost 2 bases to trimming and J lost 8 bases, with 6 bases between them. This CDR3 has 12 residues. From germline, CDR1 is SGHAT and CDR2 FQNNGV. DNA for the CDR3: TGTGCCAGCAGCTTAAATCGGGAAAAACTGTTTTTT. Protein product: CASSLNREKLFF.

The chain combines TRBV28 with TRBJ1-1; D might be TRBD1 (5 bases). V gave up 3 bases and J gave up 3 bases, with 8 bases separating them. The germline V gene encodes CDR1 MDHEN and CDR2 SYDVKM. The CDR3 is 13 residues long. CDR3 nucleotides: TGTGCCAGCAGTTTTCCAGGGTACACTGAAGCTTTCTTT. It translates to CASSFPGYTEAFF.

Comments on this clonotype: This clone may be a read error of a much larger clone one base away. The CDR3 does not end in the conserved phenylalanine or tryptophan, so this is likely a read error. The chain has TRBV2 and TRBJ2-7; the D call may be TRBD1 or TRBD2 (5 bases each). CDR3 length: 15 residues. V lost 4 bases to trimming and J lost 0 bases, with 13 bases between them. CDR1 and CDR2 from the germline V gene are SNHLY and FYNNEI. The CDR3 bases are TGTGCCAGCAGTGTCGAGGGGCAGGGCTCCTACGAGCAGTACTTA. Translated, it gives CASSVEGQGSYEQYL.